This T cell receptor beta chain was recorded in a study of graft-versus-host responses after intestinal transplantation. At the level of the study: Each of the recipients got a multivisceral, liver-intestinal, or isolated intestinal transplant. For about three years after anti-thymocyte globulin induction, all recipients took tacrolimus and steroids. The study, taken as a whole, reports: GvH clones occurred in recipient marrow; some first appeared in ileum or blood. The highest levels of circulating GvH clones went along with early declines in HvG clones after transplant.

As regards this clone: Its antigen is not known.

The assay was immunoSEQ multiplex PCR, and TCRdb's table has in-frame clones only and misses some. The sample lists about 94,000 clones, roughly nine tenths occurring once. The CDR3 sequence is 15 residues long. The germline V and J ends were trimmed by 5 bases and 5 bases, with 19 bases remaining between them. Germline assignment: CDR1 SGHDT and CDR2 YYEEEE. V usage is TRBV5-6 and J usage is TRBJ2-5, with D tentatively TRBD1 (6 bases). Sample: unstimulated CD8+ T cells sorted from spleen or lymph node cells, taken before intestinal transplant. This TCR derives from a human donor who received an intestinal transplant. CDR3 sequence: CASRYRDTRRETQYF. DNA for the CDR3: TGTGCCAGCAGATACCGGGACACACGACGGGAGACCCAGTACTTC. The whole variable domain, filled in from reference TRBV5-6 and TRBJ2-5, reads DAGVTQSPTHLIKTRGQQVTLRCSPKSGHDTVSWYQQALGQGPQFIFQYYEEEERQRGNFPDRFSGHQFPNYSSELNVNALLLGDSALYLCASRYRDTRRETQYFGPGTRLLVL.